This paragraph covers one T cell receptor beta chain sequence. The antigen remains undetermined. This may be a read error: a much more frequent sequence differs by one nucleotide. TCRdb re-called the multiplex PCR reads through MiXCR, storing one row per CDR3 protein. In the table there are about 140,000 distinct CDR3 sequences, 30% to 35% of which are singletons. This record comes from a study of breast tumors, draining lymph nodes, adjacent tissues. The CDR3 is made up of 11 amino acids. The germline CDR1 and CDR2 sequences are DFQATT and SNEGSKA (reference sequence). Notes on the study in general: Luminal-like breast cancer showed significantly higher tumor–nontumor repertoire similarity than basal-like. The lymph node origin of tumor T cells was framed as consistent with a hypothesis, not demonstrated. Tumor TCR diversity was below lymph nodes but above nontumor tissue. Data fit most tumor T cells coming from lymph node, expanding in tumor.

The lymph nodes were axillary draining lymph nodes from breast cancer patients. This rearrangement joins TRBV20-1 to TRBJ2-1, with TRBD2 matching over 7 bases. The origin of this receptor is a female donor with breast cancer. Some clones in this sample may be carry-over from other donors' samples. The specimen sequenced was axillary lymph node tissue. The CDR3 region is CSASPGGEQSF. Here the CDR3 DNA reads TGCAGTGCTAGTCCGGGAGGTGAGCAGTCCTTC.